A selection of T cell receptor beta chains follows, all from one sample in a study of shared clonotypes between healthy human individuals. TCRdb keeps only in-frame clones here, not all; method: immunoSEQ multiplex PCR. This table holds some 2.1 million clones, roughly 95% found once. Sequencing used naive CD8+ T cells sorted from blood. The receptors come from a man aged 18 to 30 in good health. CDR3s include the opening cysteine and the closing phenylalanine or tryptophan.

j_call | v_call | cdr3_aa
TRBJ2-7 | TRBV4-2 | CASSLGGEVYEQYF
TRBJ2-7 | TRBV5-6 | CASSRTLAVNYEQYF
TRBJ1-1 | TRBV15 | CATSRDRRGTNTEAFF
TRBJ2-7 | TRBV7-2 | CASSSSTGLADYEQYF
TRBJ1-1 | TRBV27 | CASSVSRFVEAFF
TRBJ1-1 | TRBV30 | CACPHPTGGAFF
TRBJ1-6 | TRBV7-9 | CASSSSLGGFYNSPLHF
TRBJ2-5 | TRBV9 | CASSVSGFQETQYF
TRBJ2-5 | TRBV5-6 | CASNWAGQGVKETQYF
TRBJ2-4 | TRBV4-3 | CASSPLPDGSKNIQYF
TRBJ2-7 | TRBV7-9 | CASSLAESGTEYF
TRBJ1-3 | TRBV28 | CASSPDRTGNTIYF
TRBJ2-7 | TRBV7-8 | CASSSVDFYEQYF
TRBJ2-2 | TRBV5-1 | CASSLGHSTGELFF
TRBJ2-2 | TRBV28 | CASSLGSPNTGELFF
TRBJ1-1 | TRBV7-9 | CASSSRDRPMNTEAFF
TRBJ1-5 | TRBV27 | CASSGLGTDSNSNQPQHF
TRBJ1-4 | TRBV2 | CASSDLRIGDEKLFF
TRBJ2-7 | TRBV15 | CATSRDVAALYEQYF
TRBJ1-2 | TRBV28 | CASSLTAYGYTF
TRBJ1-1 | TRBV29-1 | CSAKQGAYTEAFF
TRBJ2-7 | TRBV12-5 | CASGSEGVSYEQYF
TRBJ2-2 | TRBV4-3 | CASSQDSPSSGELFF
TRBJ2-7 | TRBV9 | CASSVEGDPSSYEQYF
TRBJ2-7 | TRBV7-8 | CASSLGDPRAYEQYF
TRBJ2-7 | TRBV6-5 | CASSLSGSAYEQYF
TRBJ2-3 | TRBV10-3 | CAINPGHHREDTQYF
TRBJ2-1 | TRBV7-9 | CASSSGQTYEQFF
TRBJ2-2 | TRBV30 | CAWTAGTTNTGELFF
TRBJ2-7 | TRBV5-6 | CASSYGTILSYEQYF
TRBJ1-2 | TRBV30 | CAWSVEAVNYGYTF
TRBJ1-1 | TRBV4-3 | CASSQDRTGSTEAFF
TRBJ1-2 | TRBV25-1 | CASTEGYGYTF
TRBJ2-5 | TRBV14 | CASSQDPLVETQYF
TRBJ2-3 | TRBV7-2 | CASSQLTSGGPTDTQYF
TRBJ1-1 | TRBV6-1 | CASTRTPADTEAFF
TRBJ2-7 | TRBV30 | CAWSSGLAGNEQYF
TRBJ2-3 | TRBV6-5 | CASSYLGGDTQYF
TRBJ2-3 | TRBV27 | CASSSVSTRGVGDTQYF
TRBJ1-1 | TRBV7-6 | CASSLGSSVEAFF
TRBJ2-6 | TRBV11-2 | CASTPSAGANVLTF
TRBJ2-7 | TRBV6-6 | CASSPRQGSYEQYF
TRBJ2-3 | TRBV27 | CASSLWYAKDQLDTQYF
TRBJ1-5 | TRBV19 | CASSITGRSNQPQHF
TRBJ2-7 | TRBV11-2 | CASSLWGTYGTGERSEQYF
TRBJ2-5 | TRBV6-4 | CASRGITQETQYF
TRBJ1-1 | TRBV10-2 | CASSEIALNTEAFF
TRBJ2-7 | TRBV30 | CAWSTAGPYEQYF
TRBJ2-7 | TRBV25-1 | CASSESGGEQYF
TRBJ1-2 | TRBV13 | CASSLTRQVNYGYTF
TRBJ2-2 | TRBV6-1 | CASSELVGADTGELFF
TRBJ2-7 | TRBV5-4 | CASSLEGGPQGF
TRBJ1-3 | TRBV21-1 | CASRITGNTIYF
TRBJ1-5 | TRBV7-8 | CASSQIQGSNQPQHF
TRBJ1-2 | TRBV19 | CASSRDGYTF
TRBJ1-5 | TRBV7-2 | CASSLGQGGQPQHF
TRBJ2-1 | TRBV30 | CAWSWGTGGVNEQFF
TRBJ2-2 | TRBV6-5 | CASTAGTKNTGELFF